This record looks at one T cell receptor beta chain sequence and its context. Its antigen is unknown. This CDR3 comprises 16 residues. Germline V lookup: CDR1 LNHDA, CDR2 SQIVND (reference sequence). The V end was cut by 8 bases, the J end by 6 bases, with 26 bases between. The data originate from a study of radiation and T cells in renal cell carcinoma. Study background: Nephrectomy followed 15 Gy stereotactic body radiation by 4 weeks.

Overall study findings and caveats: From baseline, blood top tumor clonotypes peaked at 2 weeks post-radiation.

The time point here: blood 2 weeks post-SBRT. Treatment described: 15 Gy SBRT to primary tumor, nephrectomy 4 weeks later. Only in-frame clones appear in the TCRdb table, and some are missing; sequencing was by immunoSEQ multiplex PCR. Among just over 150,000 clones listed, roughly 86% were seen once. The chain joins TRBV19 to TRBJ2-7; D is perhaps TRBD2 (6 bases). The clonotype was recovered from a woman between 50 and 59 years old with renal cell carcinoma. Sequenced material: blood, taken from a patient whose treatment included radiotherapy and nephrectomy. CDR3 in DNA: TGTGCCAGTGGACGGGCCGACGGAGGACTATCGGGCGAGCAGTACTTC. Protein sequence: CASGRADGGLSGEQYF.